The sequence of this T cell receptor (beta chain) was determined in a study of blood T cell repertoires in COVID-19. Background on the study: Collection of acute and convalescent COVID-19 samples took place in the United States, Italy and Spain. T cells, B-cell-depleted T cells, or PBMCs supplied cDNA or gDNA.

Authors' processing steps: Counts of nucleated cells, estimated from reference gene primer amplification, were obtained. Method: immunoSEQ multiplex PCR; TCRdb's copy keeps in-frame clones and lacks some. That table supplies the V and J calls and clone size; D and trimming were determined from the DNA. The table shows about 94,000 clones, with about four fifths occurring only once. This clone was recorded only once. Germline V gene data show CDR1 as MDHEN and CDR2 as SYDVKM. The CDR3 covers 15 residues. V was pared by 4 bases and J by 3 bases, with 16 bases between. The chain links TRBV28 to TRBJ2-7; perhaps TRBD2 as D (6 bases). Sequenced: peripheral blood. The sequence was collected from a man aged 55 to 69 with acute or convalescent COVID-19. Here the CDR3 reads CASSSFQGGGYEQYF. CDR3 DNA: TGTGCCAGCAGTTCCTTTCAGGGAGGCGGCTACGAGCAGTACTTC.